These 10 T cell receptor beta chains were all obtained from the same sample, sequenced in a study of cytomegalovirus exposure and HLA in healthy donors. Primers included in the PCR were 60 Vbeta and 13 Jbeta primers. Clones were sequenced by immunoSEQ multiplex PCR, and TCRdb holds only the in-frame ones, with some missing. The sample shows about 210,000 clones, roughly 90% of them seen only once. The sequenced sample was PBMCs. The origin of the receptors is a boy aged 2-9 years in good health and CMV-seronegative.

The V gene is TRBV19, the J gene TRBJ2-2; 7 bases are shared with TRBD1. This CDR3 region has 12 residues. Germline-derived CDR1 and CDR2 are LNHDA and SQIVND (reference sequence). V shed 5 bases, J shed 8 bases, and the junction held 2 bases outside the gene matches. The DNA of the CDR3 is TGTGCCAGTAGTTTGGACAGGGGGGAGCTGTTTTTT. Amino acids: CASSLDRGELFF. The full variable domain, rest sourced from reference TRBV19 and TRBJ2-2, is DGGITQSPKYLFRKEGQNVTLSCEQNLNHDAMYWYRQDPGQGLRLIYYSQIVNDFQKGDIAEGYSVSREKKESFPLTVTSAQKNPTAFYLCASSLDRGELFFGEGSRLTVL.

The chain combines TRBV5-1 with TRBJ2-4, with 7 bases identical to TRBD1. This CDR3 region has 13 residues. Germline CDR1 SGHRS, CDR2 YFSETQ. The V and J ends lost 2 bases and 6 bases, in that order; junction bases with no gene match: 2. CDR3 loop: CASSFKGANIQYF. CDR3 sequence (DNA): TGCGCCAGCAGCTTTAAGGGGGCAAACATTCAGTACTTC.

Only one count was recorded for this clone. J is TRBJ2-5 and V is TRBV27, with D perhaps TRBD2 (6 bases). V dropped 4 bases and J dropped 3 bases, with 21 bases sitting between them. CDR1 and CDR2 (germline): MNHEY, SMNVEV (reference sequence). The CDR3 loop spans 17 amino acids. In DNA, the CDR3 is TGTGCCAGCAGTTCAACGGATACTGGGTTAGCGGAAGAGACCCAGTACTTC. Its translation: CASSSTDTGLAEETQYF.

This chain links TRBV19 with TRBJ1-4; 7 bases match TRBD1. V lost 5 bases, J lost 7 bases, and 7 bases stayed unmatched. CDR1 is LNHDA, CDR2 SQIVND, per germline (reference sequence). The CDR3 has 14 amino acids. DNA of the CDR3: TGTGCCAGTAGTTTCCGGGACAGACCTGAAAAACTGTTTTTT. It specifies CASSFRDRPEKLFF.

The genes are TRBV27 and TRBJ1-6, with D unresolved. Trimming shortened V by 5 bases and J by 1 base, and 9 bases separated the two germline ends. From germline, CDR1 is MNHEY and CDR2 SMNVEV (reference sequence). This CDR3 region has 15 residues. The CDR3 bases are TGTGCCAGCAGTAAGCCCCAATCCTATAATTCACCCCTCCACTTT. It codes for CASSKPQSYNSPLHF.

CDR3 residues: CASSLGVATSSPLHF. CDR3 nucleotides: TGTGCCAGCAGTTTAGGGGTGGCCACTAGTTCACCCCTCCACTTT. The rearrangement joins TRBV28 to TRBJ1-6; D unclear. CDR3 length equals 15 residues. V was trimmed by 2 bases and J by 9 bases, leaving 14 bases between them. Germline assignment: CDR1 MDHEN and CDR2 SYDVKM.

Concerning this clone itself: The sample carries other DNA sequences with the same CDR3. CDR3 nucleotide sequence: TGTGCCAGCAGTTTCGGACAGAACTACGAGCAGTACTTC. This gives the protein CASSFGQNYEQYF. V and J are TRBV27 and TRBJ2-7; TRBD1 might be the D (6 bases). Deletions cut 3 bases from V and 3 bases from J, with 9 bases between. Germline CDR1 reads MNHEY; CDR2 reads SMNVEV (reference sequence). CDR3 length equals 13 residues.

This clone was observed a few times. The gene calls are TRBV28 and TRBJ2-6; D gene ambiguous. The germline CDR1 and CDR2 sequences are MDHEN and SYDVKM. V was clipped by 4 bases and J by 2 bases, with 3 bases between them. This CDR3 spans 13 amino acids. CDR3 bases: TGTGCCAGCAGTTACACTGGGGCCAACGTCCTGACTTTC. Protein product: CASSYTGANVLTF.

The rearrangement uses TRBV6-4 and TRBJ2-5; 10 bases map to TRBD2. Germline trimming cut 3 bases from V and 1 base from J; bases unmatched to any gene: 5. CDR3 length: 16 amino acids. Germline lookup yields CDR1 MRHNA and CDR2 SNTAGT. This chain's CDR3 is CASSELASGGQETQYF. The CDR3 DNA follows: TGTGCCAGCAGTGAGTTGGCTAGCGGGGGCCAAGAGACCCAGTACTTC.

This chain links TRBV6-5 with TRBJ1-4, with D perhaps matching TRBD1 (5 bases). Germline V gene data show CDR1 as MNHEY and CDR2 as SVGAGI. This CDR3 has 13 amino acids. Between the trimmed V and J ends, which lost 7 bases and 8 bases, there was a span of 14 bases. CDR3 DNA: TGTGCCAGCATCCCTTCGTCAGGGGAAAAACTGTTTTTT. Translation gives CASIPSSGEKLFF.